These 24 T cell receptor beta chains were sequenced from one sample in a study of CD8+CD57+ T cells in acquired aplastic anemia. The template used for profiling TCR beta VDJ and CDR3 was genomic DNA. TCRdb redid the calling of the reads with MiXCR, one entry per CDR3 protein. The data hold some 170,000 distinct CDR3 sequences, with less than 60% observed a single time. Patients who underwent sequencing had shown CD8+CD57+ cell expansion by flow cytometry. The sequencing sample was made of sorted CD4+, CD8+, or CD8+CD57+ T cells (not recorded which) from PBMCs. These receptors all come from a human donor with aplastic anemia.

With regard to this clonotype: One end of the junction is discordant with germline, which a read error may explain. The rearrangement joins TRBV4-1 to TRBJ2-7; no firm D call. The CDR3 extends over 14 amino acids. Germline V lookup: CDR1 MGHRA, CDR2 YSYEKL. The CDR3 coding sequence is TGCGCCAGCAGCTTAGTGGGGTCCCTCTACGAGCGGTACTTC. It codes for CASSLVGSLYERYF.

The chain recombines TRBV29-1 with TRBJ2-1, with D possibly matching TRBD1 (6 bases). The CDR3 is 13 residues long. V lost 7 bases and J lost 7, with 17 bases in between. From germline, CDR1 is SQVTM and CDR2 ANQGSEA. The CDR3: CSARGPGRNEQFF. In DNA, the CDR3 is TGCAGCGCCAGGGGCCCTGGGAGAAATGAGCAGTTCTTC.

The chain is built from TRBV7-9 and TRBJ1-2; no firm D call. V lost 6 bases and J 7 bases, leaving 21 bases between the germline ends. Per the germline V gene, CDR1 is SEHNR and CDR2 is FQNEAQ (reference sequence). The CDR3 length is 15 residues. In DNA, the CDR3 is TGTGCCAGCAGTGAATTAACGAGGACCTGGGGTGGCTACACCTTC. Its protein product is CASSELTRTWGGYTF.

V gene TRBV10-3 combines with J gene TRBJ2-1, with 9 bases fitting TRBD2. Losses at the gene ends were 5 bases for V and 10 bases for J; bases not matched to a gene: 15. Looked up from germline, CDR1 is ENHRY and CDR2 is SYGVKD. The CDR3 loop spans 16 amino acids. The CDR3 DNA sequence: TGTGCCATCAGTAGTGAAGAGGCTAGCGGGATGATAGAGCAGTTCTTC. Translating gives CAISSEEASGMIEQFF.

This CDR3 reads CASSIGTGGTDTQYF. The CDR3 DNA sequence: TGCGCCAGCAGCATCGGGACAGGGGGTACAGATACGCAGTATTTT. This rearrangement joins TRBV5-1 to TRBJ2-3; 11 bases match TRBD1. This CDR3 comprises 15 residues. CDR1 SGHRS and CDR2 YFSETQ come from the germline V gene. V was pared by 4 bases and J by 3 bases, with 4 bases of the junction left unmatched.

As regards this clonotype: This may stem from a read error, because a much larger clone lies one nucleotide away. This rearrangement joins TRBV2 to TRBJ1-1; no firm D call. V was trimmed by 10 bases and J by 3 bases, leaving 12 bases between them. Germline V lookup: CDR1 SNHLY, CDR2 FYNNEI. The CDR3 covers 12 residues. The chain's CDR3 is CATAMWDTEAFF. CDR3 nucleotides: TGTGCCACTGCGATGTGGGACACTGAAGCTTTCTTT.

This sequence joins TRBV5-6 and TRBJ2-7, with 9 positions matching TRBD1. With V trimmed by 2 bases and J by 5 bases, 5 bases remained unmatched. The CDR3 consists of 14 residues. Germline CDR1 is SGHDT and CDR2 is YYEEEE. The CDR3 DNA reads TGTGCCAGCAGCTTCGGGACAGGGCGCGACGAGCAGTACTTC. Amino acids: CASSFGTGRDEQYF. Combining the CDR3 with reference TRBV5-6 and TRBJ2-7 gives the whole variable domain DAGVTQSPTHLIKTRGQQVTLRCSPKSGHDTVSWYQQALGQGPQFIFQYYEEEERQRGNFPDRFSGHQFPNYSSELNVNALLLGDSALYLCASSFGTGRDEQYFGPGTRLTVT.

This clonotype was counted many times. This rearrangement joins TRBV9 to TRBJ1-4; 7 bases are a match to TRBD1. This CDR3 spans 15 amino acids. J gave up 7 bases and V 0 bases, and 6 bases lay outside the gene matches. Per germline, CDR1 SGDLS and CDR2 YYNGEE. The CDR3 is CASSVGAPGGEKLFF. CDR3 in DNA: TGTGCCAGCAGCGTAGGAGCGCCAGGGGGTGAAAAACTGTTTTTT.

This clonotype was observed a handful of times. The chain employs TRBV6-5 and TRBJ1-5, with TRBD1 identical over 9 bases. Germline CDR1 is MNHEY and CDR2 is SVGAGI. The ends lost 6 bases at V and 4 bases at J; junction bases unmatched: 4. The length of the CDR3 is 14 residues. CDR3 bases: TGTGCCAGCAGCGCCGGGACAGGGAATCAGCCCCAGCATTTT. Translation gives CASSAGTGNQPQHF.

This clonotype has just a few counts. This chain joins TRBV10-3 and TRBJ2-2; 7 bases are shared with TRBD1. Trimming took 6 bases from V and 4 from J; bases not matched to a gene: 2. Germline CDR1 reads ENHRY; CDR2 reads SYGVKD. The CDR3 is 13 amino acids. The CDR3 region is CAISTGATGELFF. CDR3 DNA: TGTGCCATCAGCACAGGGGCCACCGGGGAGCTGTTTTTT.

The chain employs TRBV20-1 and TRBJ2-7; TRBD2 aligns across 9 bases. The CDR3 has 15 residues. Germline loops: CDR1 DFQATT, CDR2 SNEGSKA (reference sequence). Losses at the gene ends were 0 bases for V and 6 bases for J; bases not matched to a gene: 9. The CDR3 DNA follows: TGCAGTGCTAGAGATATAGCGGGAGCCGCCGCCGAGCAGTACTTC. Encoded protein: CSARDIAGAAAEQYF.

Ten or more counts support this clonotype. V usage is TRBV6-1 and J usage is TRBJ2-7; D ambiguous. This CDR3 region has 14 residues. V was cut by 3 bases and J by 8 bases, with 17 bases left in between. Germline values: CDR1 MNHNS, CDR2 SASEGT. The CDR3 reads CASSDSDGLKKQYF. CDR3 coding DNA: TGTGCCAGCAGTGATTCGGACGGGCTAAAGAAGCAGTACTTC.

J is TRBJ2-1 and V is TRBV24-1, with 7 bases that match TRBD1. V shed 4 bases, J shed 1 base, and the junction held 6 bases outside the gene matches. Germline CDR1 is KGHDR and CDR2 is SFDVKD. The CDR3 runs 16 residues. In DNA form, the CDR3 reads TGTGCCACCAGTGACACCGACAGGGCTTCCTACAATGAGCAGTTCTTC. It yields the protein CATSDTDRASYNEQFF.

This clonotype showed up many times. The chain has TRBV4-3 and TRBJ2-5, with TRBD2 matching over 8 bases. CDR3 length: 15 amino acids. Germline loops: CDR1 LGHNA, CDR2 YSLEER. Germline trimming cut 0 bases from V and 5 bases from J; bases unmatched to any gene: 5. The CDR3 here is CASSQEIRGGETQYF. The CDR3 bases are TGCGCCAGCAGCCAAGAAATCCGCGGGGGGGAGACCCAGTACTTC.

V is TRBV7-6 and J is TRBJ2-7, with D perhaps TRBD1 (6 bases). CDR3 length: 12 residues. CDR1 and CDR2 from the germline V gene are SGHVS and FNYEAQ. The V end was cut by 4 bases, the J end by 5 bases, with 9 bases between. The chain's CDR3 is CASSSDRHEQYF. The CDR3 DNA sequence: TGTGCCAGCAGCTCAGACAGGCACGAGCAGTACTTC.

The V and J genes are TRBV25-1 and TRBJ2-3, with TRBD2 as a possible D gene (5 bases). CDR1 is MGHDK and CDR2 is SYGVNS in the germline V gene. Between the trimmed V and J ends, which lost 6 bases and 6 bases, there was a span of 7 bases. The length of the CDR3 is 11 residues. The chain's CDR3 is CASRRGDTQYF. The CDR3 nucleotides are TGTGCCAGCAGAAGAGGGGATACGCAGTATTTT.

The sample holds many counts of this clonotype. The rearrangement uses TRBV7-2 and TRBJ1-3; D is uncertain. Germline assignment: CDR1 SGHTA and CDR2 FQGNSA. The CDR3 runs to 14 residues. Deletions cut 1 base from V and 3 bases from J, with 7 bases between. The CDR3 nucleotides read TGTGCCAGCAGCTTAGGACCCTTTGGAAACACCATATATTTT. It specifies CASSLGPFGNTIYF. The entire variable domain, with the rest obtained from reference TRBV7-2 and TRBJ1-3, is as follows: GAGVSQSPSNKVTEKGKDVELRCDPISGHTALYWYRQSLGQGLEFLIYFQGNSAPDKSGLPSDRFSAERTGGSVSTLTIQRTQQEDSAVYLCASSLGPFGNTIYFGEGSWLTVV.

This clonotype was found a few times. This CDR3 is CAITREGTGELFF. The CDR3 coding sequence is TGTGCCATCACACGGGAGGGCACCGGGGAGCTGTTTTTT. V is TRBV10-3 and J is TRBJ2-2; 8 bases agree with TRBD2. CDR3 size: 13 residues. Germline trimming cut 7 bases from V and 4 bases from J; bases unmatched to any gene: 2. The germline gives CDR1 ENHRY, CDR2 SYGVKD.

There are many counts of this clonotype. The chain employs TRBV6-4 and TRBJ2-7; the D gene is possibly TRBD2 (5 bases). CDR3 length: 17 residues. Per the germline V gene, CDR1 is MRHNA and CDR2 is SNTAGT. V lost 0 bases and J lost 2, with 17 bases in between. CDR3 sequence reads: CASSDSMRAKVPYEQYF. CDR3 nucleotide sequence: TGTGCCAGCAGTGACTCGATGAGGGCGAAAGTCCCCTACGAGCAGTACTTC.

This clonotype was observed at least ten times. The CDR3 protein is CSAGDRAGYTF. The DNA for the CDR3 is TGCAGCGCAGGGGACAGGGCTGGCTACACCTTC. This rearrangement joins TRBV29-1 to TRBJ1-2; 9 nucleotides agree with TRBD1. V lost 7 bases, J lost 7 bases, and 4 bases stayed unmatched. The CDR3 is 11 residues long. Germline CDR1 and CDR2: SQVTM and ANQGSEA.

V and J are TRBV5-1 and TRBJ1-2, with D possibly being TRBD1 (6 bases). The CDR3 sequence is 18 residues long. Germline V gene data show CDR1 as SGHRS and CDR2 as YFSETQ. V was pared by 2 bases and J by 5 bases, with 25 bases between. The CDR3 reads CASSFGGAGTDTQYGYTF. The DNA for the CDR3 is TGCGCCAGCAGCTTCGGGGGGGCGGGCACAGATACGCAGTATGGCTACACCTTC.

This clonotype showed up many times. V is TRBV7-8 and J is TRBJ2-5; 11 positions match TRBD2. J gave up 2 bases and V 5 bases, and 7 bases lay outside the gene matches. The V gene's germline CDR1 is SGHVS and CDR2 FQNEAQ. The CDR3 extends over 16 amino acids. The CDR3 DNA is TGTGCCAGCAGCCTGATAGCGGGGGGGGTTCAAGAGACCCAGTACTTC. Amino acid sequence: CASSLIAGGVQETQYF.

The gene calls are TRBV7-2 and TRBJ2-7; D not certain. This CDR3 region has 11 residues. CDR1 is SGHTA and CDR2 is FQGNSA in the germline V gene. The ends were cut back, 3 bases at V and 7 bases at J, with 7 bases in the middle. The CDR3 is CASSFQEEQYF. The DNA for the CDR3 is TGTGCCAGCAGCTTTCAGGAAGAGCAGTACTTC.

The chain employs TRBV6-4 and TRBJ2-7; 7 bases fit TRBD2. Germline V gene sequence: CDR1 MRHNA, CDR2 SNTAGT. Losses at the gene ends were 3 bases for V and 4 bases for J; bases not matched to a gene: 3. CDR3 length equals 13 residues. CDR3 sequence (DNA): TGTGCCAGCAGTGAAGTGGGGGGGTACGAGCAGTACTTC. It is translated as CASSEVGGYEQYF.